This entry lists 11 T cell receptor beta chains sequenced from one sample in a study of shared clonotypes between healthy human individuals. Clones were sequenced by immunoSEQ multiplex PCR, and TCRdb holds only the in-frame ones, with some missing. The table has millions of clones, about 95% seen once. Sequencing was done on a sample of naive CD4+ T cells sorted from blood. The sample's subset: CD45RA+ positively selected. The receptors were sampled from a man aged 18 to 29 in good health.

The chain has TRBV6-5 and TRBJ1-1, with TRBD1 identical over 7 bases. Germline values: CDR1 MNHEY, CDR2 SVGAGI. The V gene end was trimmed by 6 bases and the J gene end by 10 bases; junction bases not matched to a gene: 11. This CDR3 contains 13 residues. Here the CDR3 reads CASRGRGAVRAFF. The CDR3 coding sequence is TGTGCCAGCAGAGGCAGGGGGGCGGTCAGAGCTTTCTTT.

This sequence joins TRBV4-3 and TRBJ1-2; D not certain. V shed 1 base and J shed 3 bases, with 9 bases lying between them. This CDR3 contains 14 residues. The germline CDR1 and CDR2 sequences are LGHNA and YSLEER. The CDR3 reads CASSQGNWDYGYTF. The CDR3 DNA is TGCGCCAGCAGCCAAGGAAACTGGGACTATGGCTACACCTTC.

The chain links TRBV4-1 to TRBJ2-7; D gene uncertain. Trimming shortened V by 1 base and J by 3 bases, and 13 bases separated the two germline ends. Germline-derived CDR1 and CDR2 are MGHRA and YSYEKL. This CDR3 is built from 15 residues. CDR3 in DNA: TGCGCCAGCAGCCAAGTTCCGGCAGGCTACTACGAGCAGTACTTC. Translation: CASSQVPAGYYEQYF.

This chain uses TRBV28 with TRBJ2-2; the D gene is possibly TRBD1 (6 bases). The CDR3 has 15 residues. From germline, CDR1 is MDHEN and CDR2 SYDVKM. Deletions cut 8 bases from V and 5 bases from J, with 18 bases between. This CDR3 reads CASLGHREGTGELFF. The CDR3 coding sequence is TGTGCCAGCCTAGGGCACAGGGAAGGGACCGGGGAGCTGTTTTTT.

This clone was picked up one time. The V and J genes are TRBV5-4 and TRBJ1-3; D remains ambiguous. V was pared by 2 bases and J by 0 bases, with 12 bases between. Germline CDR1 and CDR2: SGHNT and YYREEE (reference sequence). The CDR3 sequence is 16 residues long. This CDR3 reads CASSLRSSSSGNTIYF. The CDR3, as DNA: TGTGCCAGCAGCTTAAGATCGAGTAGCTCTGGAAACACCATATATTTT.

The chain recombines TRBV18 with TRBJ1-1; D unresolved. CDR3 length: 13 residues. Trimming removed 5 bases from V and 1 base from J, with 8 bases in between. Germline V gene lookup returns CDR1 KGHSH and CDR2 LQKENI. CDR3 residues: CASSSDPNTEAFF. Here the CDR3 DNA reads TGTGCCAGCTCATCGGACCCGAACACTGAAGCTTTCTTT.

The count of this clone is one. The chain employs TRBV7-9 and TRBJ2-5, with 11 bases that match TRBD1. The J call is in doubt because the DNA end fits TRBJ2-7 better. CDR1 SEHNR and CDR2 FQNEAQ come from the germline V gene (reference sequence). This CDR3 is 15 amino acids long. The CDR3 protein is CASSRTGGMDYEQYF. For the CDR3, the DNA is TGTGCCAGCAGCCGGACAGGGGGCATGGACTACGAGCAGTACTTC.

The V call is TRBV29-1, the J call TRBJ1-1; D may be TRBD1 (6 bases). The germline CDR1 and CDR2 sequences are SQVTM and ANQGSEA. V lost 3 bases, J lost 2 bases, and 13 bases lay in between. The CDR3 is 14 residues long. The CDR3: CSVDMGGLNTEAFF. DNA for the CDR3: TGCAGCGTTGATATGGGGGGCCTCAACACTGAAGCTTTCTTT.

The chain uses TRBV7-9 and TRBJ2-1, with TRBD2 matching over 13 bases. V shed 5 bases and J 8 bases; nucleotides not matched to a gene: 3. CDR1 SEHNR and CDR2 FQNEAQ come from the germline V gene (reference sequence). This CDR3 contains 14 residues. For the CDR3, the DNA is TGTGCCAGCAGCCGGACTAGCGGGAGTCATGAGCAGTTCTTC. Its translation: CASSRTSGSHEQFF.

In regard to this clone: The sample contains more than one DNA sequence encoding this CDR3. V is TRBV11-2 and J is TRBJ1-5; D is ambiguous. Germline V gives CDR1 SGHAT, CDR2 FQNNGV. The CDR3 contains 13 residues. V shed 0 bases and J shed 6 bases, with 6 bases lying between them. The CDR3 DNA reads as TGTGCCAGCAGCTTAGATCTAGGTCAGCCCCAGCATTTT. It translates to CASSLDLGQPQHF.

With regard to this clone: Other DNA sequences in the same sample also yield this CDR3. The V gene is TRBV28, the J gene TRBJ2-3; D is undetermined. The CDR3 covers 15 residues. Trimming left V 3 bases short and J 1 base short, with 11 bases between. Per the germline V gene, CDR1 is MDHEN and CDR2 is SYDVKM. The CDR3 loop is CASSFPGQGTDTQYF. Written as DNA, the CDR3 is TGTGCCAGCAGTTTCCCCGGCCAAGGCACAGATACGCAGTATTTT.